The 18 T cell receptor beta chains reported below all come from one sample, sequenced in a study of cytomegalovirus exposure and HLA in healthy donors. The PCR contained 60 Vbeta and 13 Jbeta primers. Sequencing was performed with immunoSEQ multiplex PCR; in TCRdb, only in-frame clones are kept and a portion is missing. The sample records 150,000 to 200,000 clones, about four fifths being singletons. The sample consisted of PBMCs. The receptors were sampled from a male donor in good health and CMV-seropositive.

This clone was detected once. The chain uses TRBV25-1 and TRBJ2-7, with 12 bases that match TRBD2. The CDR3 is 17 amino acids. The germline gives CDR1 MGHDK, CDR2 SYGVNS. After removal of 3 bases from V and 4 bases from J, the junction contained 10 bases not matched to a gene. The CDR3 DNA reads TGTGCCAGCAGTGAGACTAAGACTAGCGGGGGATTTTACGAGCAGTACTTC. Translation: CASSETKTSGGFYEQYF.

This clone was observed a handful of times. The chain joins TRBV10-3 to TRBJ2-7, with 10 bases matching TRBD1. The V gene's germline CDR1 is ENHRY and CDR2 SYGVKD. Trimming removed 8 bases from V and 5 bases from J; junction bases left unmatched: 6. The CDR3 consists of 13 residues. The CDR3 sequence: CAIFAGTGDEQYF. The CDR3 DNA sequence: TGTGCCATCTTCGCCGGGACAGGGGACGAGCAGTACTTC.

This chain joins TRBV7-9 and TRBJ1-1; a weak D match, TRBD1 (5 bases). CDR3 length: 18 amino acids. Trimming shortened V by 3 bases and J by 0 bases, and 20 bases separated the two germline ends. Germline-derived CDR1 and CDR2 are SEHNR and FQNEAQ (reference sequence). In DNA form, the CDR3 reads TGTGCCAGCAGCTTTCCGGTTGGGTCCGGGGGGGTGAACACTGAAGCTTTCTTT. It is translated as CASSFPVGSGGVNTEAFF.

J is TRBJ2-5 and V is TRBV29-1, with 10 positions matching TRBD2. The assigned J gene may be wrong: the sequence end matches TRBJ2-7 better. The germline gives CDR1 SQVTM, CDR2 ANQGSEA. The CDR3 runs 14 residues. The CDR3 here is CSARSGGAFYEQYF. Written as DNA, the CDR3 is TGCAGCGCGAGGAGCGGGGGGGCATTCTACGAGCAGTACTTC.

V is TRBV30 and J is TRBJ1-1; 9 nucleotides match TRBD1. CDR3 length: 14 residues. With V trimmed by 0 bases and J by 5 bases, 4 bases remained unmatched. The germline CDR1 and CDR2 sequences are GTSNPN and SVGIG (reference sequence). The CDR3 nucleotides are TGTGCCTGGAGTGTGGGACAGGGTTGGACTGAAGCTTTCTTT. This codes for CAWSVGQGWTEAFF.

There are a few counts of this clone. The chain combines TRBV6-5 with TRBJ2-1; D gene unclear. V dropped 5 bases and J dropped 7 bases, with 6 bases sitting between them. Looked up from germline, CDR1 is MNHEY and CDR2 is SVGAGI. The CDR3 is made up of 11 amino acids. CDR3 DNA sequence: TGTGCCAGCAGTCAAACAAATGAGCAGTTCTTC. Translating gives CASSQTNEQFF.

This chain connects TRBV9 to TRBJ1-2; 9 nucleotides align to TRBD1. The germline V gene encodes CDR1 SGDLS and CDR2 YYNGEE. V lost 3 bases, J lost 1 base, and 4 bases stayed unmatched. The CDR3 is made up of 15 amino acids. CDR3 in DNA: TGTGCCAGCAGCGCCCGGACAGGGGATAACTATGGCTACACCTTC. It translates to CASSARTGDNYGYTF.

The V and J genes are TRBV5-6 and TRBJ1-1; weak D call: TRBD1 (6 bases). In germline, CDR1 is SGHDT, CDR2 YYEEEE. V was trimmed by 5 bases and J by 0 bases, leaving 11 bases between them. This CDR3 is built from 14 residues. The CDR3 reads CASRTWGLNTEAFF. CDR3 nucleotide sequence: TGTGCCAGCAGAACTTGGGGGCTGAACACTGAAGCTTTCTTT.

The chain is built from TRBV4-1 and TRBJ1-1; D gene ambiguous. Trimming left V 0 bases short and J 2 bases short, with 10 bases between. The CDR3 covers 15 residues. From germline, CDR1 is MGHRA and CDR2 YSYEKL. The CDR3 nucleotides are TGCGCCAGCAGCCAAGAGGACTACCCAAACACTGAAGCTTTCTTT. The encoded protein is CASSQEDYPNTEAFF.

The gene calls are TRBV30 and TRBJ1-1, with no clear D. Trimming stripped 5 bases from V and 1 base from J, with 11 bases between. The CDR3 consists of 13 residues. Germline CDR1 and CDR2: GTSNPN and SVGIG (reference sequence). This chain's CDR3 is CAWSGEGNTEAFF. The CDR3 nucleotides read TGTGCCTGGTCTGGGGAGGGGAACACTGAAGCTTTCTTT.

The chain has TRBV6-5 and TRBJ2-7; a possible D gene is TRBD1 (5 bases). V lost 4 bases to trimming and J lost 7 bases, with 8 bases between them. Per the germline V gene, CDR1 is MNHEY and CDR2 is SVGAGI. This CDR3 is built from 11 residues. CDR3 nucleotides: TGTGCCAGCAGTTCTAGGGGAGAGCAGTACTTC. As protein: CASSSRGEQYF.

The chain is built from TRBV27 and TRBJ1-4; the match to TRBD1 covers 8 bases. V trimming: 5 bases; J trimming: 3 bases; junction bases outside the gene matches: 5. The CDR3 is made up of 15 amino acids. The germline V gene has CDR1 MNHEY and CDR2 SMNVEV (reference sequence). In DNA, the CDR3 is TGTGCCAGCAGTGTCCAGGGGGCGGCTAATGAAAAACTGTTTTTT. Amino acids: CASSVQGAANEKLFF.

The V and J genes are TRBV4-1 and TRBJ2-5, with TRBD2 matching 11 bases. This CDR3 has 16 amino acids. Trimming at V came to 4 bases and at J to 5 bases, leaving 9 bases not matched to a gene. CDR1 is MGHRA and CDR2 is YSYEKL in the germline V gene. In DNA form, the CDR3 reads TGCGCCAGCAGCCGAAGACTAGCGGGGTTAGGGGAGACCCAGTACTTC. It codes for CASSRRLAGLGETQYF.

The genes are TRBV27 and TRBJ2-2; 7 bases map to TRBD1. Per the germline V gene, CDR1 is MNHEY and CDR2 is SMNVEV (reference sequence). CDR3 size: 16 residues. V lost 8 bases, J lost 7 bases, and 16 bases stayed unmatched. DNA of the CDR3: TGTGCCAGCTGGGGCCCCCAAAGGGGGCAGGGCGGGGAGCTGTTTTTT. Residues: CASWGPQRGQGGELFF.

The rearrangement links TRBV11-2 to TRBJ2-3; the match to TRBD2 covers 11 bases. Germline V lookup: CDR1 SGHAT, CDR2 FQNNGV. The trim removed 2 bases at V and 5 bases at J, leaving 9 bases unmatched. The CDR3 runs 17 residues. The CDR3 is CASSLLIAGGLGDTQYF. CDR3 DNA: TGTGCCAGCAGCTTACTGATAGCGGGGGGGCTGGGAGATACGCAGTATTTT. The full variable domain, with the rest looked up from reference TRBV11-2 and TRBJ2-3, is EAGVAQSPRYKIIEKRQSVAFWCNPISGHATLYWYQQILGQGPKLLIQFQNNGVVDDSQLPKDRFSAERLKGVDSTLKIQPAKLEDSAVYLCASSLLIAGGLGDTQYFGPGTRLTVL.

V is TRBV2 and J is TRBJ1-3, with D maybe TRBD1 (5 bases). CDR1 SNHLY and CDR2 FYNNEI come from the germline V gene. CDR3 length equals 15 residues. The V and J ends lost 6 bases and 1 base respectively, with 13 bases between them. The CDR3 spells CASSQGRISGNTIYF. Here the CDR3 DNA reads TGTGCCAGCAGCCAGGGTCGCATTTCTGGAAACACCATATATTTT.

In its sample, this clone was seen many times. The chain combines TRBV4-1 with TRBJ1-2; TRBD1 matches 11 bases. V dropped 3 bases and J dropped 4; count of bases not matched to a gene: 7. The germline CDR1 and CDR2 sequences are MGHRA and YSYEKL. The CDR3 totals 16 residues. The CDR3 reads CASSQDRGRLPYGYTF. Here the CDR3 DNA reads TGCGCCAGCAGCCAGGACAGGGGGCGCCTCCCCTATGGCTACACCTTC.

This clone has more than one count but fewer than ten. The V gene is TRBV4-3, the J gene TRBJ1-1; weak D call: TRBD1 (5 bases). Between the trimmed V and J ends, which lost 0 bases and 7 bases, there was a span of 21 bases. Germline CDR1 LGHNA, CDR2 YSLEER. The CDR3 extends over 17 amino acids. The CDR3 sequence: CASSQDVNWHGGGEAFF. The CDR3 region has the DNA TGCGCCAGCAGCCAAGATGTGAACTGGCATGGCGGGGGTGAAGCTTTCTTT.